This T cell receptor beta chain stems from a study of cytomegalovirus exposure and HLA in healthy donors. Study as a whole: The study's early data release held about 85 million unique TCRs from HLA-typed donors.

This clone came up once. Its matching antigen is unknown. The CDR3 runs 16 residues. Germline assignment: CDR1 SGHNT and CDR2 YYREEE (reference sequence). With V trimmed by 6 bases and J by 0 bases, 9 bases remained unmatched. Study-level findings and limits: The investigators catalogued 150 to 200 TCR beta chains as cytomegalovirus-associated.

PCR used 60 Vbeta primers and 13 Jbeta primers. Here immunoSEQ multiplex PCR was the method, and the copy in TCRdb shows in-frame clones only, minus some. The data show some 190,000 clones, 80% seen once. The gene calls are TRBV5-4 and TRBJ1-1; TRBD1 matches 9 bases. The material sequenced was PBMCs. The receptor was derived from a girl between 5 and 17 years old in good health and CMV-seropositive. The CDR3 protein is CASIPWTGAMNTEAFF. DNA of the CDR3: TGTGCCAGCATCCCATGGACAGGGGCCATGAACACTGAAGCTTTCTTT.